Below, one T cell receptor (beta chain) is given with its context. This receptor's antigen is unknown. It has no much larger one-base neighbor in the sample; base qualities were not kept. The data are from a study of T cell changes during pregnancy in multiple sclerosis (dated by TCRdb to the late 2010s). Background on the whole study: Changes in the T cell repertoire over the course of pregnancy were examined in this study in women with multiple sclerosis.

The protocol used for the library was the immunoSEQ multiplex PCR assay. TCRdb holds this immuneACCESS table with in-frame rearrangements only. Some clones are missing; in checked studies, unresolved V genes explain under half, and the rest has no known cause. This sample comprises 75,000 to 100,000 clones, roughly nine tenths of them detected only once. The ten most abundant clones make up roughly 2.1% of the sample. The CDR3, from cysteine to phenylalanine, totals 16 residues. Just the 48-base CDR3 DNA is kept, in frame starting at base 1. Germline trimming: 4 bases from V, 8 bases from J; junction bases outside gene matches: 12. The germline V gene sets CDR1 to SGDLS and CDR2 to YYNGEE.

This clonotype was obtained from a female donor in good health, enrolled as a control in a pregnancy study. The specimen was peripheral blood, collected after pregnancy. The chain is encoded by TRBV9 joined to TRBJ2-1; 10 middle bases align to TRBD1. The encoded CDR3 is CASSHTNKTGGYEQFF. Here is the DNA: TGTGCCAGCAGCCACACCAACAAGACAGGGGGCTATGAGCAGTTCTTC.